Listed below are T cell receptor beta chains from one sample, sequenced in a study of control samples from healthy donors and cancer patients. Repertoires were generated with immunoSEQ multiplex PCR, while TCRdb's copy carries only in-frame clones and drops some. The data hold 150,000 to 160,000 clones, with about 94% observed a single time. The sample taken for sequencing was blood. These receptors were obtained from a man aged 35-49 years in good health. CDR3s leave out the opening cysteine and the closing phenylalanine or tryptophan.

v_gene	j_gene	CDR3aa
TRBV6-5	TRBJ2-3	ASSPDPRKADTQY
TRBV2	TRBJ1-6	ASSEFRGNSPLH
TRBV30	TRBJ2-1	AWSGHGTSGTYNEQF
TRBV24-1	TRBJ1-5	ATSAGWGNQPQH
TRBV6-1	TRBJ1-1	ASSEGQMNTEAF
TRBV5-4	TRBJ2-1	ASSWSGASYNEQF
TRBV29-1	TRBJ1-1	SVGEGAITEAF
TRBV9	TRBJ1-6	ASSVIPGDSPLH
TRBV6-5	TRBJ2-3	ASSYSGLLGIDTQY
TRBV28	TRBJ1-5	ASSLLRQGGNQPQH
TRBV18	TRBJ1-3	ASSPTGAPRNTIY
TRBV19	TRBJ2-5	ASRNRGLQETQY
TRBV30	TRBJ1-2	AWSVGYGYT
TRBV24-1	TRBJ1-2	ATSRGRSYGYT
TRBV4-3	TRBJ1-2	ASTNTGGKYGYT
TRBV25-1	TRBJ2-7	ASSGSHRGYEQY
TRBV11-2	TRBJ2-1	ASSPRSTGGPNNEQF
TRBV7-9	TRBJ2-1	ASSADPRQQF
TRBV29-1	TRBJ2-2	SVVFPLGELF
TRBV2	TRBJ1-6	ASSVPNSPLH
TRBV3-1/TRBV3-2	TRBJ1-4	ASSQSEKLF
TRBV9	TRBJ2-1	ASSVGAGAFSNEQF
TRBV5-1	TRBJ1-5	ASRKTVNQPQH
TRBV6-1	TRBJ1-2	ASSEDWYYGYT
TRBV7-2	TRBJ2-2	ASSLHRGRANTGELF
TRBV5-1	TRBJ1-1	ASSLQDGMNTEAF
TRBV11-2	TRBJ1-2	ASSGEGKGIGYGYT
TRBV7-2	TRBJ2-1	ASSPARTEGQF
TRBV6-1	TRBJ1-4	ASSETEAGRNEKLF
TRBV11-2	TRBJ1-1	ASSFQGPEGEAF
TRBV27	TRBJ2-7	ASSPQGPYEQY
TRBV4-1	TRBJ1-2	ASSRKGTGGPVGYT
TRBV6-2/TRBV6-3	TRBJ1-2	ASSYSGGGIVDGYT
TRBV11-2	TRBJ1-4	ASSSGTGGSREKLF
TRBV27	TRBJ1-4	ASRGTGNEKLF
TRBV7-9	TRBJ2-7	ASSPSTGTYEQY
TRBV14	TRBJ2-7	ASSQGRGLDRYEQY
TRBV5-4	TRBJ2-1	ASSLWVGPQSNEQF
TRBV10-2	TRBJ1-2	ASSEGWGGYGYT
TRBV7-9	TRBJ1-1	ASSSTGLNTEAF
TRBV6-5	TRBJ2-2	ASGGAADTGELF
TRBV20-1	TRBJ1-6	SASWGTADYNSPLH
TRBV27	TRBJ2-1	ASGRQGTYNEQF
TRBV18	TRBJ1-2	ASSHGTGDPNWGYT
TRBV6-2/TRBV6-3	TRBJ1-1	ASSYSTGPGEAF
TRBV4-1	TRBJ1-6	ASSPAPPGGNSYNSPLH
TRBV30	TRBJ1-1	AWSVQVNTEAF
TRBV12-5	TRBJ1-2	ASGLGPFGEKSDGYT
TRBV19	TRBJ2-7	ASGPYEEQY
TRBV2	TRBJ1-2	ASSTQTGGLAKT
TRBV5-1	TRBJ1-2	ASSLRTAYGYT
TRBV9	TRBJ1-3	ASIRSGSSGNTIY
TRBV2	TRBJ2-2	ASSAGTPNTGELF
TRBV7-9	TRBJ2-5	ASSFQGSWETQY
TRBV20-1	TRBJ2-7	SASLGGYEQY
TRBV6-5	TRBJ1-1	ASTPGQANTEAF
TRBV29-1	TRBJ2-1	SVGGQGRNEQF